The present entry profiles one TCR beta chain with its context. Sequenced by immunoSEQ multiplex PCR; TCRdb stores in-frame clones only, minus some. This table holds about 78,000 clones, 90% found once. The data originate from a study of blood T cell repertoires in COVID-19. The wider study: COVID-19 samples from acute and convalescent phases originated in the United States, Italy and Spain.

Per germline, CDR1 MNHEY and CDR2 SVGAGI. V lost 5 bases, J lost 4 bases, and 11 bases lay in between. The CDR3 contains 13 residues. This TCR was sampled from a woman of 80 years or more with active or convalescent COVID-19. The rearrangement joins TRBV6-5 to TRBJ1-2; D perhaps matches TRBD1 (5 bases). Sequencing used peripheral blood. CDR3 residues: CASSLRGSYGYTF. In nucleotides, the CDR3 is TGTGCCAGCAGTCTAAGGGGAAGCTATGGCTACACCTTC.